The clone carrying this TCR beta chain was observed once. The source of the sample is a study of T cell changes during pregnancy in multiple sclerosis. TCRdb keeps only in-frame clones here, not all; method: immunoSEQ multiplex PCR. The sample lists approximately 120,000 clones; roughly 97% were seen once. The CDR3 runs 16 residues. Germline loops: CDR1 GTSNPN, CDR2 SVGIG (reference sequence). V lost 0 bases and J 5 bases, leaving 16 bases between the germline ends. The specimen was peripheral blood, collected after pregnancy. The rearrangement links TRBV30 to TRBJ2-2; the D gene is possibly TRBD2 (6 bases). The source of this sequence is a female donor with multiple sclerosis, enrolled in a pregnancy study. The CDR3, as DNA: TGTGCCTGGAGTGTCGGCTGGGAAGGAGGGACCGGGGAGCTGTTTTTT. Protein product: CAWSVGWEGGTGELFF.